This T cell receptor beta chain was identified during a study of T cells in localized non-small cell lung cancer. Findings and caveats of the study: Compared with tumor, uninvolved adjacent lung displayed greater T cell clonality, ranking highest overall. There was an association of higher blood T cell density with longer overall survival. A median of 57 of the top 100 tumor clones appeared in adjacent lung, which was paired and uninvolved.

The CDR3 spans 15 residues. Per germline, CDR1 SGDLS and CDR2 YYNGEE. V was pared by 2 bases and J by 4 bases, with 7 bases of the junction left unmatched. TCRdb keeps only in-frame clones here, not all; method: immunoSEQ multiplex PCR. The repertoire holds roughly 2,600 clones, with over 20% as singletons. A few counts support this clone. Its target is unknown. The material sequenced was lung tumor tissue, taken before any cancer treatment. The chain links TRBV9 to TRBJ2-7, with 9 bases that match TRBD1. The sequence derives from a man between 40 and 69 years old with stage I squamous cell lung carcinoma. CDR3 amino acids: CASSVGDRAIYEQYF. Written as DNA, the CDR3 is TGTGCCAGCAGCGTCGGGGACAGGGCAATTTACGAGCAGTACTTC.